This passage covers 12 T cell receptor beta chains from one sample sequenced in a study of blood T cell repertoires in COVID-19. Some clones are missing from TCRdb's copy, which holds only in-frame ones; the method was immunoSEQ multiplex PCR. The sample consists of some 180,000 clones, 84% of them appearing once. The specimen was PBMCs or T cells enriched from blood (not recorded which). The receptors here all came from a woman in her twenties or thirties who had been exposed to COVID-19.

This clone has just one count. The CDR3: CASSSTGGDGYTF. The DNA for the CDR3 is TGTGCCAGCTCGTCTACAGGGGGCGATGGCTACACCTTC. The genes are TRBV18 and TRBJ1-2; TRBD1 matches 9 bases. Per germline, CDR1 KGHSH and CDR2 LQKENI. V was clipped by 6 bases and J by 6 bases; unmatched bases: 5. The CDR3 is 13 amino acids.

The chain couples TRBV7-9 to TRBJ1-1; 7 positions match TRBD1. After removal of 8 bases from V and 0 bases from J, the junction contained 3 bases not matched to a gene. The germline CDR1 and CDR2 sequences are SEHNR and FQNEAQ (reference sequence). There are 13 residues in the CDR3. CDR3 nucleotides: TGTGCCAGCGGGGACAGAGTGAACACTGAAGCTTTCTTT. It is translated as CASGDRVNTEAFF.

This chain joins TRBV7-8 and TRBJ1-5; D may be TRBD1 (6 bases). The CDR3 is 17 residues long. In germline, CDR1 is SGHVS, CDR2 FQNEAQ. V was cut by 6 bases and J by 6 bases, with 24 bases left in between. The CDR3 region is CASSNPVGGATVQPQHF. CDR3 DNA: TGTGCCAGCAGTAACCCCGTGGGGGGGGCGACAGTTCAGCCCCAGCATTTT.

CDR3 DNA: TGTGCCAGCAGCTCCCTCCGGGGACAGGGAACCTACGAGCAGTACTTC. This translates into CASSSLRGQGTYEQYF. V usage is TRBV11-2 and J usage is TRBJ2-7, with 9 bases aligning to TRBD1. Germline V gene sequence: CDR1 SGHAT, CDR2 FQNNGV. There are 16 residues in the CDR3. J lost 2 bases, V lost 4 bases, and 9 bases had no gene match.

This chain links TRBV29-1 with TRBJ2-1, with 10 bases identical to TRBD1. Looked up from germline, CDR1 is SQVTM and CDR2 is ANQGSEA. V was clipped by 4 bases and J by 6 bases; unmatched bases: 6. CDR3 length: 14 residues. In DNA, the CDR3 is TGCAGCGTTGGCGGGACAGGGGCCCTCAATGAGCAGTTCTTC. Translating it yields CSVGGTGALNEQFF.

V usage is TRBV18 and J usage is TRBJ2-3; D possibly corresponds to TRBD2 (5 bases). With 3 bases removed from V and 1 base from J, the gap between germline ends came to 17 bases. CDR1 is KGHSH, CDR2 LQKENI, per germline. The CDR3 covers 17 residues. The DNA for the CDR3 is TGTGCCAGCTCACCGACCCCCTCGGGGTTAGGCACAGATACGCAGTATTTT. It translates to CASSPTPSGLGTDTQYF.

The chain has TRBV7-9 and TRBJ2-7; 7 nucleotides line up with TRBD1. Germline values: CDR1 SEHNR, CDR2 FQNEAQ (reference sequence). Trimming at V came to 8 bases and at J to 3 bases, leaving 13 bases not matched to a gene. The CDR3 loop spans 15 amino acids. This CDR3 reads CASSPPGTALYEQYF. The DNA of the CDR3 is TGTGCCAGCTCCCCCCCCGGGACAGCCCTCTACGAGCAGTACTTC.

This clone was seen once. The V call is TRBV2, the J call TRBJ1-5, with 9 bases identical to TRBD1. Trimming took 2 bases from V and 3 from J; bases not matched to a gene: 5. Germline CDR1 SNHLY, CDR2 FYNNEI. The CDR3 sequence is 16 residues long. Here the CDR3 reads CASSEFGQGNNQPQHF. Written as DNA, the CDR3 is TGTGCCAGCAGTGAATTCGGACAGGGGAACAATCAGCCCCAGCATTTT.

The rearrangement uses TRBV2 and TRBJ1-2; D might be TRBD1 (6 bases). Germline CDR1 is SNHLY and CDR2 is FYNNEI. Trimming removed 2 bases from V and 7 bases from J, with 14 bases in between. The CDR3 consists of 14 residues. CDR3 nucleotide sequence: TGTGCCAGCAGTGAAACAGGGACGATCTTTGGCTACACCTTC. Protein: CASSETGTIFGYTF.

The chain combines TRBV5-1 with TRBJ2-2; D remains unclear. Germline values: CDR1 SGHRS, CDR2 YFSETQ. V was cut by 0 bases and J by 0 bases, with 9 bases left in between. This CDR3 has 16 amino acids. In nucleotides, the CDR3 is TGCGCCAGCAGCTTGGGTCAGTTCGCGAACACCGGGGAGCTGTTTTTT. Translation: CASSLGQFANTGELFF.

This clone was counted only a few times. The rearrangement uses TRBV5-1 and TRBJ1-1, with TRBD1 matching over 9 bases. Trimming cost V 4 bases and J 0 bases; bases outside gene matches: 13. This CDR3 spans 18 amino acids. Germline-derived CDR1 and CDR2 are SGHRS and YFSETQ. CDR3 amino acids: CASSPGQGVRAVNTEAFF. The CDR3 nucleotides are TGCGCCAGCAGCCCGGGACAGGGAGTACGTGCGGTGAACACTGAAGCTTTCTTT.

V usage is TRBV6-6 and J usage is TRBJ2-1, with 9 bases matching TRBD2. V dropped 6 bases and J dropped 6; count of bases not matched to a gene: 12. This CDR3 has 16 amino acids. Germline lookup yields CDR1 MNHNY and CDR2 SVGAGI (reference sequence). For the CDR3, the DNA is TGTGCCAGCAGCCCCAATGGGCGGGGGGGTGGCAATGAGCAGTTCTTC. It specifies CASSPNGRGGGNEQFF.